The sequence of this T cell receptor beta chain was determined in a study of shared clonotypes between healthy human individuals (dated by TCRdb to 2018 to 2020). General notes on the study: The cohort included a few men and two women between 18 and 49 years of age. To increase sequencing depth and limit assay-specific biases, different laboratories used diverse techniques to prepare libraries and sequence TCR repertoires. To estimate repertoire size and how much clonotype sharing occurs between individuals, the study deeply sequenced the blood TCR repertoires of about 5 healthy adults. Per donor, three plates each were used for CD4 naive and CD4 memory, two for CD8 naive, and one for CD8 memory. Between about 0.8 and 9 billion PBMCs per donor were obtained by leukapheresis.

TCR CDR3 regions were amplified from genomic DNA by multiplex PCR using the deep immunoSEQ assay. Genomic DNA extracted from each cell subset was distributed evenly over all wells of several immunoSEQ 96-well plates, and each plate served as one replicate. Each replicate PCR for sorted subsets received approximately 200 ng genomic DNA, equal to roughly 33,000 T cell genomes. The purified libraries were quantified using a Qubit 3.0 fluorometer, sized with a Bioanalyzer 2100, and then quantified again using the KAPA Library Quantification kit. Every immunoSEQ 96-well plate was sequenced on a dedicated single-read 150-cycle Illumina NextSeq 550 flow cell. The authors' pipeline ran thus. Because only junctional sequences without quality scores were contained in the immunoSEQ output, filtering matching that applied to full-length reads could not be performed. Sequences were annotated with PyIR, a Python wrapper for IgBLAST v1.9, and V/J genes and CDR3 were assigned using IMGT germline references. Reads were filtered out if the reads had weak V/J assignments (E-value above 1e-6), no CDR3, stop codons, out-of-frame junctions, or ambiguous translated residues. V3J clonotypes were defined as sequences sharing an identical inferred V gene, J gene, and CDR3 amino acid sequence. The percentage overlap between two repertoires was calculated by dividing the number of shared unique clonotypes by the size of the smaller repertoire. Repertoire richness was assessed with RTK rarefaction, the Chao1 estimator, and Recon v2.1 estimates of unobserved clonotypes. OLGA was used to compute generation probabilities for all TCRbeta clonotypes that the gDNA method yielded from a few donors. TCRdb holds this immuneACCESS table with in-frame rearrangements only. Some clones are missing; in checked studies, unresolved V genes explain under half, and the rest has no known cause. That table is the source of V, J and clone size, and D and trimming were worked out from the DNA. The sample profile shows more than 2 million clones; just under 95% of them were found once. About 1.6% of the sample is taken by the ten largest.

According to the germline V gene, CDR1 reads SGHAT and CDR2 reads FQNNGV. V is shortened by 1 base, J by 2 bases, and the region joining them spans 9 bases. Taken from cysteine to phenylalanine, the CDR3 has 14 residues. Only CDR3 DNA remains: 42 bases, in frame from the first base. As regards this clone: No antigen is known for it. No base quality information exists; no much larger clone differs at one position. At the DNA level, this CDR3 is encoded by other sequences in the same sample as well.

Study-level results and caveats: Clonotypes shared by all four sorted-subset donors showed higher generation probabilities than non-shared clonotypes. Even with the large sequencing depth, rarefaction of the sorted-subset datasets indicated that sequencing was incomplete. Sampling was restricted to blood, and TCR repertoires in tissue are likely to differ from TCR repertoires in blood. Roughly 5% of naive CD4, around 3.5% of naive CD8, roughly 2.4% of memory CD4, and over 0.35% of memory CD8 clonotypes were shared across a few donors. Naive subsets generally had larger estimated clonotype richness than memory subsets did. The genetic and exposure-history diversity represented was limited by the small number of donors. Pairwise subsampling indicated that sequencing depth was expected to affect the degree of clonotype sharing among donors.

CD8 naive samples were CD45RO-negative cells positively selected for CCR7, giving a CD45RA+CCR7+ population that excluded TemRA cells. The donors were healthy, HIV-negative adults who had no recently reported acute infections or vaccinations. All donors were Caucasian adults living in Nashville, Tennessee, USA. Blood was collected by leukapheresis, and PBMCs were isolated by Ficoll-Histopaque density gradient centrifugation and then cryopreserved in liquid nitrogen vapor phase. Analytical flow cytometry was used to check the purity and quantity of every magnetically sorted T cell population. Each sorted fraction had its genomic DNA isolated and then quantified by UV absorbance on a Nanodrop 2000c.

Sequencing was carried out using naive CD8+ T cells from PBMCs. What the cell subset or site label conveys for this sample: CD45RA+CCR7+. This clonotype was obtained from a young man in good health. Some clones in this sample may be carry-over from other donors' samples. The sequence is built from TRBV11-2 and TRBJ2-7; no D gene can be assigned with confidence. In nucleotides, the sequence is TGTGCCAGCAGCTTAGTTGGACCAACCTACGAGCAGTACTTC. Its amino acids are CASSLVGPTYEQYF. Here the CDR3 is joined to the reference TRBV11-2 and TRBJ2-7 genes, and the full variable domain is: EAGVAQSPRYKIIEKRQSVAFWCNPISGHATLYWYQQILGQGPKLLIQFQNNGVVDDSQLPKDRFSAERLKGVDSTLKIQPAKLEDSAVYLCASSLVGPTYEQYFGPGTRLTVT.